This TCR beta chain was retrieved from a study of blood T cell repertoires in COVID-19. V lost 2 bases to trimming and J lost 4 bases, with 12 bases between them. CDR3 size: 14 residues. In germline, CDR1 is GTSNPN, CDR2 SVGIG (reference sequence). Enrolled through a virtual design, the participants were between roughly 18 and 95 years of age and came from some 25 US areas. Only in-frame clones appear in the TCRdb table, and some are missing; sequencing was by immunoSEQ multiplex PCR. Among about 300,000 clones, 85% to 90% were seen once, and the ten largest hold 3.5% to 4.5%. The sequence was obtained from a man younger than 45 who had recovered from COVID-19. The sequencing sample was made of PBMCs or T cells enriched from blood (not recorded which). This chain joins TRBV30 and TRBJ1-5; D possibly corresponds to TRBD1 (6 bases). CDR3 sequence reads: CAWSRTARNQPQHF. The CDR3 DNA follows: TGTGCCTGGAGTAGGACAGCCCGAAATCAGCCCCAGCATTTT. The full variable domain, rest sourced from reference TRBV30 and TRBJ1-5, is SQTIHQWPATLVQPVGSPLSLECTVEGTSNPNLYWYRQAAGRGLQLLFYSVGIGQISSEVPQNLSASRPQDRQFILSSKKLLLSDSGFYLCAWSRTARNQPQHFGDGTRLSIL.